The rows below give T cell receptor beta chains drawn from one sample of a study of molecular identifiers for immune sequencing clone quantification. TCRdb used MiXCR to reprocess the PCR reads, holding one entry per CDR3 protein. The table has approximately 97,000 distinct CDR3 sequences, about 35% seen once. Sequenced material: naive CD8+ T cells from blood, with Jurkat cell RNA spiked in. The receptor set was obtained from a human donor in good health. Some libraries in this study had Jurkat cell RNA spiked in. CDR3s include the opening cysteine and the closing phenylalanine or tryptophan. D genes are given only for firm matches.

TRBV19	TRBJ1-5	12	.	CASRGAAGPQHF
TRBV7-9	TRBJ1-1	14	.	CASSLPSDYTEAFF
TRBV7-8	TRBJ1-3	18	.	CASSSLRDNYFSGNTIYF
TRBV7-2	TRBJ1-6	14	.	CASSLVSYNSPLHF
TRBV27	TRBJ2-3	13	.	CASSLSGSDTQYF
TRBV7-9	TRBJ2-4	12	.	CASSDRENIQYF
TRBV7-8	TRBJ2-7	14	.	CASSLVPFSYEQYF
TRBV27	TRBJ2-7	13	.	CASSLRVSYEQYF
TRBV28	TRBJ2-3	18	.	CASSPSGGSSLETDTQYF
TRBV4-3	TRBJ2-7	16	TRBD2	CASSQDYGRGTLEQYF
TRBV6-2/TRBV6-3	TRBJ2-7	15	.	CASSPSTGASYEQYF
TRBV20-1	TRBJ2-1	15	TRBD2	CSARDLTGGVNEQFF
TRBV28	TRBJ2-7	16	.	CASSLDRREESYEQYF
TRBV28	TRBJ1-1	12	.	CASSSPRGEAFF
TRBV7-6	TRBJ2-2	15	.	CASSLGTEPTGELFF
TRBV24-1	TRBJ2-1	16	.	CATSDFNRDPYNEQFF
TRBV10-3	TRBJ2-3	16	TRBD2	CAISEPAGGSGDTQYF
TRBV4-1	TRBJ1-5	15	.	CASSRDRWPDQPQHF
TRBV12-3/TRBV12-4	TRBJ2-3	14	.	CASSMTGLTDTQYF
TRBV7-9	TRBJ1-2	13	.	CASSSQGYYGYTF
TRBV9	TRBJ2-3	14	.	CASSVGGSADTQYF
TRBV28	TRBJ2-3	14	.	CASIGIAPTDTQYF
TRBV7-8	TRBJ2-7	12	TRBD2	CASTRGGYEQYF
TRBV4-1	TRBJ1-5	16	.	CASRIRMTGSNQPQHF
TRBV13	TRBJ1-5	17	.	CASSLGLGGWGNQPQHF
TRBV13	TRBJ2-7	14	.	CASSLQVSSYEQYF
TRBV7-2	TRBJ2-7	13	TRBD2	CASSLTSGYEQYF
TRBV4-3	TRBJ2-7	17	.	CASSQGLGGALGYEQYF